This TCR beta chain was observed in a study of T cell responses to AZD1222 COVID-19 vaccine. The CDR3 has 20 amino acids. Germline V CDR1 and CDR2: SGHNT, YYREEE (reference sequence). The table came from immunoSEQ multiplex PCR; TCRdb's copy has only in-frame clones and leaves some out. The table shows about 170,000 clones, with approximately 90% occurring only once. As concerns this clone: At one boundary the junction diverges from the germline segment, which might be a read error.

The material was peripheral blood, obtained on day 0 of AZD1222 vaccination. The V call is TRBV5-4, the J call TRBJ2-4, with D possibly matching TRBD1 (5 bases). This TCR came from an adult in good health. CDR3 protein: CASSLVRAYAGRLAKNIQHF. CDR3 nucleotide sequence: TGTGCCAGCAGCTTGGTACGCGCTTATGCAGGGCGATTAGCCAAAAACATTCAGCACTTC.